Below are 3 T cell receptor beta chains sequenced from a single sample in a study of blood T cell repertoires in COVID-19. Sequenced by immunoSEQ multiplex PCR; TCRdb stores in-frame clones only, minus some. This table has some 130,000 clones, about four fifths appearing once. The sequenced material came from peripheral blood. These receptors all stem from a man in his forties with active or convalescent COVID-19.

The chain recombines TRBV4-1 with TRBJ2-7; 8 nucleotides agree with TRBD2. Germline CDR1 reads MGHRA; CDR2 reads YSYEKL. This CDR3 is 16 amino acids long. Trimming took 0 bases from V and 3 from J; bases not matched to a gene: 7. CDR3 nucleotides: TGCGCCAGCAGCCAAGATATCGAGAGCGGGGGCTACGAGCAGTACTTC. Protein: CASSQDIESGGYEQYF.

The rearrangement links TRBV9 to TRBJ2-7; possible D gene TRBD1, 6 bases. V gave up 0 bases and J gave up 2 bases, with 9 bases separating them. The CDR3 totals 14 residues. Looked up from germline, CDR1 is SGDLS and CDR2 is YYNGEE. The CDR3 DNA reads as TGTGCCAGCAGCGTAGTTCCAGGGGCCTACGAGCAGTACTTC. It specifies CASSVVPGAYEQYF.

The CDR3: CASSLREDLSGNTIYF. The CDR3 DNA reads as TGTGCCAGCAGCTTAAGGGAGGATCTCTCTGGAAACACCATATATTTT. This chain links TRBV7-6 with TRBJ1-3; D gene uncertain. The V gene lost 2 bases and the J gene lost 0 bases, with 11 bases spanning the gap. CDR3 length equals 16 residues. CDR1 and CDR2 (germline): SGHVS, FNYEAQ.